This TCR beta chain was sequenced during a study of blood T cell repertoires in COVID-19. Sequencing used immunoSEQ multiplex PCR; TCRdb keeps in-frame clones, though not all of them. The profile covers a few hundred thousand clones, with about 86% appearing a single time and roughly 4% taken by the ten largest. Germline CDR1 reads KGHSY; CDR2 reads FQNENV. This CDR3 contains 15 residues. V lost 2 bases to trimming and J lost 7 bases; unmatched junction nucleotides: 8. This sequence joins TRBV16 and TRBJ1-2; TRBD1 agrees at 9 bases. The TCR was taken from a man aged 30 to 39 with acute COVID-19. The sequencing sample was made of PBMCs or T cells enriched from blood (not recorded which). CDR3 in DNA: TGTGCCAGCAGCCAAAGGGGGACAGGGTTTGTTGGCTACACCTTC. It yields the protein CASSQRGTGFVGYTF.